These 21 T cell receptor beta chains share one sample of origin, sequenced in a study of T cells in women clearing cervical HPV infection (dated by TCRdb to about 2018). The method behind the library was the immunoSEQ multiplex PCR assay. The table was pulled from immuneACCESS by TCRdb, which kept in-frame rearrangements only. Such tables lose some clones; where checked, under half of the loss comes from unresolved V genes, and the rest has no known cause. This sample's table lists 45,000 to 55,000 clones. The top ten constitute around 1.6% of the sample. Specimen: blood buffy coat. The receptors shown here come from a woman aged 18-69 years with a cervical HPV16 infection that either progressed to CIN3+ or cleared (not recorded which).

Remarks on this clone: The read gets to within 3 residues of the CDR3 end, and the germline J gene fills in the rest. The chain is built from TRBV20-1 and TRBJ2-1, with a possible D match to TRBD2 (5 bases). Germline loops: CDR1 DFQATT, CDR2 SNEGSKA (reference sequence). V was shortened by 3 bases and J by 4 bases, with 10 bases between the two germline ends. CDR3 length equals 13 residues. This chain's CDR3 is CSASGPGYNEQFF. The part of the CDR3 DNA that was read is TGCAGTGCTAGCGGACCGGGGTACAATGAG.

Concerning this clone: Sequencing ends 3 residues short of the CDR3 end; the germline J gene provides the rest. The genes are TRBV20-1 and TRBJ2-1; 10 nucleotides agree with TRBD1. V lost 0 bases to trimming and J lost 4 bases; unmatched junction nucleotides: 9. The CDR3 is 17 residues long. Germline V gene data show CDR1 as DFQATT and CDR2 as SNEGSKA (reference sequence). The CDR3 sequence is CSARERKGQGNYNEQFF. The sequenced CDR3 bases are TGCAGTGCTAGAGAGCGGAAGGGACAGGGGAATTACAATGAG.

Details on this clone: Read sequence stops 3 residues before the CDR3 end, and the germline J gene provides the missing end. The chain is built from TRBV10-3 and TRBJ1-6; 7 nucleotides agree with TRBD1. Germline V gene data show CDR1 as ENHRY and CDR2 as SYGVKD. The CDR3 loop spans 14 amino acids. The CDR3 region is CAIWWGTEGFPLHF. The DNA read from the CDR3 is TGTGCCATCTGGTGGGGGACAGAGGGTTTTCCC.

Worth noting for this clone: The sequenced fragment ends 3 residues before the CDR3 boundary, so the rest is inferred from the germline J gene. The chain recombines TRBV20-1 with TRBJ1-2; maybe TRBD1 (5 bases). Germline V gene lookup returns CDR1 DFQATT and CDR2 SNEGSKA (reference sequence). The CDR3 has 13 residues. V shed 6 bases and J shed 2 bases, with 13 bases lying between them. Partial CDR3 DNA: TGCAGTGCCCCAGTGAGGGGAAACTATGGC. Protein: CSAPVRGNYG. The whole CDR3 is CSAPVRGNYGYTF.

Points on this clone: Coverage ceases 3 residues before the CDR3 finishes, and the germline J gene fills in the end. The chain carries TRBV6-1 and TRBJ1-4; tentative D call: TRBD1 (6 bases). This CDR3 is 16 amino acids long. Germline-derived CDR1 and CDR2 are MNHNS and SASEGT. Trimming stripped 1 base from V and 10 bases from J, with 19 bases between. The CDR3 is CASSEGVGGVNVKLFF. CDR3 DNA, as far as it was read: TGTGCCAGCAGTGAAGGTGTAGGGGGAGTAAACGTAAAA.

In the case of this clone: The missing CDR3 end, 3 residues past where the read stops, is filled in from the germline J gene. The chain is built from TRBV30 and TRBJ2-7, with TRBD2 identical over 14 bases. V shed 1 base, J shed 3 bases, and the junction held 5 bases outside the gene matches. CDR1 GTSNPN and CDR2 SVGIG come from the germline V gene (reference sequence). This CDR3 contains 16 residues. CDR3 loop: CAWSGRGTSGSYEQYF. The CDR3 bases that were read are TGTGCCTGGAGTGGGAGGGGGACTAGCGGGAGCTACGAG.

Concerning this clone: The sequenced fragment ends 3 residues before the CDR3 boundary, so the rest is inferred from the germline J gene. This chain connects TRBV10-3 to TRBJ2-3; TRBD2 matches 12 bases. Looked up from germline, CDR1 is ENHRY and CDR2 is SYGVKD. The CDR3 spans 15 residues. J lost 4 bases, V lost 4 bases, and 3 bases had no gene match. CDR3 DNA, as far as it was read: TGTGCCATCAGTGCTAGCGGGGGGGCTCCAGATACG. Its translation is CAISASGGAPDT. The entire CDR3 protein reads CAISASGGAPDTQYF.

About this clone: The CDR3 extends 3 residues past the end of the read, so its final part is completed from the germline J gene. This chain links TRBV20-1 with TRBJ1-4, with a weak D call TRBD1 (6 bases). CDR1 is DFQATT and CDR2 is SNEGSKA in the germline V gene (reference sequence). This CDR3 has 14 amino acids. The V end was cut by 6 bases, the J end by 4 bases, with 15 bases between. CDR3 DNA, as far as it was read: TGCAGTGCAGTTAGGACAGCGGATAATGAAAAA. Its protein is CSAVRTADNEK. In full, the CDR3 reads CSAVRTADNEKLFF.

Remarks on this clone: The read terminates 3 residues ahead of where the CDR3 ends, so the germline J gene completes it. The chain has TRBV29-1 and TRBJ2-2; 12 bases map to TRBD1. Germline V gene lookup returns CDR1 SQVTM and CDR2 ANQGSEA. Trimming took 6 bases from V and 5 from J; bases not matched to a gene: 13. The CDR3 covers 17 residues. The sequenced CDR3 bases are TGCAGCGTGGGACAGGGGGCAGCGGAAAAGAGGACCGGGGAG. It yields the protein CSVGQGAAEKRTGE. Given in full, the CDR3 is CSVGQGAAEKRTGELFF.

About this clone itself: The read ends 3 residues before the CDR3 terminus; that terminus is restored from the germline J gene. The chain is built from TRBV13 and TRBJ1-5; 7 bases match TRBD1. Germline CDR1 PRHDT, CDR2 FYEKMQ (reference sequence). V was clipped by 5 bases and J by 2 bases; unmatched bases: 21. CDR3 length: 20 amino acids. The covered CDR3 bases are TGTGCCAGCAGCCCCGAAGGGGGCGGATTTGTGGGGGGTCGCAATCAGCCC. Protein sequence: CASSPEGGGFVGGRNQP. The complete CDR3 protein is CASSPEGGGFVGGRNQPQHF. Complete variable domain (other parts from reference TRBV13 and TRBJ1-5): AAGVIQSPRHLIKEKRETATLKCYPIPRHDTVYWYQQGPGQDPQFLISFYEKMQSDKGSIPDRFSAQQFSDYHSELNMSSLELGDSALYFCASSPEGGGFVGGRNQPQHFGDGTRLSIL.

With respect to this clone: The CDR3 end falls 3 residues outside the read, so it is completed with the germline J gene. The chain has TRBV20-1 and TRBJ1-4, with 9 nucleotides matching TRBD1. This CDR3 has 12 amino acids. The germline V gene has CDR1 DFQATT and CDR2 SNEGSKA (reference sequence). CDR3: CSAPMTGGKLFF. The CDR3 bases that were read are TGCAGTGCCCCCATGACAGGGGGGAAA.

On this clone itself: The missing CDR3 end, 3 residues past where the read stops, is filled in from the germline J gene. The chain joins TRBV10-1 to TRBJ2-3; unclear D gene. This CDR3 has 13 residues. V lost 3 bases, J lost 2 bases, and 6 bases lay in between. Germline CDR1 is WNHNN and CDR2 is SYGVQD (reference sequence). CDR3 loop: CASSEFLTDTQYF. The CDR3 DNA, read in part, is TGCGCCAGCAGTGAATTCCTCACAGATACG.

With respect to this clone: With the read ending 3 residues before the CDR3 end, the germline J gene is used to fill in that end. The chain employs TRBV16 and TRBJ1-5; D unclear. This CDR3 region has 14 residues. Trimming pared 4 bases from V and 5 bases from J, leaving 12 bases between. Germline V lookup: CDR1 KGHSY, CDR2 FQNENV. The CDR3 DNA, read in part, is TGTGCCAGCAGCCTAGTCGGGGTGGATCAGCCC. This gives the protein CASSLVGVDQP. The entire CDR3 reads CASSLVGVDQPQHF.

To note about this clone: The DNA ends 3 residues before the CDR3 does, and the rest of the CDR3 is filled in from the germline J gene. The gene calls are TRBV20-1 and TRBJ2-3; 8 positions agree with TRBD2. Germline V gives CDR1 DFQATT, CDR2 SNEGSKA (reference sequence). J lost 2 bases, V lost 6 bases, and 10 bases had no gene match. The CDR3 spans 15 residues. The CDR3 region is CSAKRELSFTDTQYF. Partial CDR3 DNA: TGCAGTGCAAAGCGGGAGCTATCTTTCACAGATACG.

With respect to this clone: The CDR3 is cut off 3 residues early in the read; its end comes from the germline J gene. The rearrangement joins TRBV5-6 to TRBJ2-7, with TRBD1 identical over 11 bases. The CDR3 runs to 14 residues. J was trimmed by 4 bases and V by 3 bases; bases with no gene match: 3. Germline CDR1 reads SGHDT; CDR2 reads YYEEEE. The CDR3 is CASSSDRGQYEQYF. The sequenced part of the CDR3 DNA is TGTGCCAGCAGCTCGGACAGGGGGCAGTACGAG.

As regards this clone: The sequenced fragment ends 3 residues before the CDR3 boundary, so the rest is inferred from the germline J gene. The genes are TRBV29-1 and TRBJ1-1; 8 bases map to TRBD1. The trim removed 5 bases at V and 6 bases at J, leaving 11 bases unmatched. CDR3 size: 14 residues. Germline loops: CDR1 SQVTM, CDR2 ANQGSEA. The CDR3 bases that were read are TGCAGCGTTCAAGCCACAGGGGGTAGCGCTGAA. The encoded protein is CSVQATGGSAE. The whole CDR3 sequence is CSVQATGGSAEAFF.

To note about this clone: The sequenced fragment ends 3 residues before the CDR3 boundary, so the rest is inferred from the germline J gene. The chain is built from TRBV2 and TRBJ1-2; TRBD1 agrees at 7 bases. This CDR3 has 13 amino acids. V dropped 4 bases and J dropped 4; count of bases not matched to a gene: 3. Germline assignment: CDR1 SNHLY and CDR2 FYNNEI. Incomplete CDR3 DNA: TGTGCCAGCAGTGTCGGGACAGCCTATGGC. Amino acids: CASSVGTAYG. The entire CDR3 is CASSVGTAYGYTF.

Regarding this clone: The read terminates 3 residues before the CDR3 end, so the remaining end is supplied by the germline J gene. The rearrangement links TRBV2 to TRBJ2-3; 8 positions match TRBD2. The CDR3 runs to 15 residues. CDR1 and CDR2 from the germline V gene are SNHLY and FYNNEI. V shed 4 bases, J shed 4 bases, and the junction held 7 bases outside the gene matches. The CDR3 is CASSAGLEVADTQYF. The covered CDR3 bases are TGTGCCAGCAGTGCGGGACTAGAGGTCGCAGATACG. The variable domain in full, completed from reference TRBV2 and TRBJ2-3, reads EPEVTQTPSHQVTQMGQEVILRCVPISNHLYFYWYRQILGQKVEFLVSFYNNEISEKSEIFDDQFSVERPDGSNFTLKIRSTKLEDSAMYFCASSAGLEVADTQYFGPGTRLTVL.

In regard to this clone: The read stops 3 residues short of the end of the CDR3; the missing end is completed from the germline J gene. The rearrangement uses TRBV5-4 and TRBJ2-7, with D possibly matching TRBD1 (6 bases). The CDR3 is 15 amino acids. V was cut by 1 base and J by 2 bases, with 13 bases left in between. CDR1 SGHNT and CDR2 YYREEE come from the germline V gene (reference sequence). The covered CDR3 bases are TGTGCCAGCAGCTTGTCGACAGGTGGGGCCTACGAG. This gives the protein CASSLSTGGAYE. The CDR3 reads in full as CASSLSTGGAYEQYF.

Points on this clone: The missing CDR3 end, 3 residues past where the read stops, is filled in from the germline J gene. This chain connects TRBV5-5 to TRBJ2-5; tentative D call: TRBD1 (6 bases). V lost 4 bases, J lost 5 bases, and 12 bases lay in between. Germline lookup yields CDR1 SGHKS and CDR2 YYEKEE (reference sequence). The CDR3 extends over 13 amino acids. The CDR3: CASSATGWETQYF. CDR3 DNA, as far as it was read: TGTGCCAGCAGCGCTACAGGGTGGGAGACC.

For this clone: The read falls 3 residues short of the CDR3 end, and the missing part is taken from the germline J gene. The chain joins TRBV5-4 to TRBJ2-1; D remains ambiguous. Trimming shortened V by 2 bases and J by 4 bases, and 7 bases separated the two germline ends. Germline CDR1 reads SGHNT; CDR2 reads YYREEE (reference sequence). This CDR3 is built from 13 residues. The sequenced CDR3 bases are TGTGCCAGCAGCTTCGCAGATTACAATGAG. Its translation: CASSFADYNE. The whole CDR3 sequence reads CASSFADYNEQFF. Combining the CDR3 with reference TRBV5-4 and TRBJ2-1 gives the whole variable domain ETGVTQSPTHLIKTRGQQVTLRCSSQSGHNTVSWYQQALGQGPQFIFQYYREEENGRGNFPPRFSGLQFPNYSSELNVNALELDDSALYLCASSFADYNEQFFGPGTRLTVL.